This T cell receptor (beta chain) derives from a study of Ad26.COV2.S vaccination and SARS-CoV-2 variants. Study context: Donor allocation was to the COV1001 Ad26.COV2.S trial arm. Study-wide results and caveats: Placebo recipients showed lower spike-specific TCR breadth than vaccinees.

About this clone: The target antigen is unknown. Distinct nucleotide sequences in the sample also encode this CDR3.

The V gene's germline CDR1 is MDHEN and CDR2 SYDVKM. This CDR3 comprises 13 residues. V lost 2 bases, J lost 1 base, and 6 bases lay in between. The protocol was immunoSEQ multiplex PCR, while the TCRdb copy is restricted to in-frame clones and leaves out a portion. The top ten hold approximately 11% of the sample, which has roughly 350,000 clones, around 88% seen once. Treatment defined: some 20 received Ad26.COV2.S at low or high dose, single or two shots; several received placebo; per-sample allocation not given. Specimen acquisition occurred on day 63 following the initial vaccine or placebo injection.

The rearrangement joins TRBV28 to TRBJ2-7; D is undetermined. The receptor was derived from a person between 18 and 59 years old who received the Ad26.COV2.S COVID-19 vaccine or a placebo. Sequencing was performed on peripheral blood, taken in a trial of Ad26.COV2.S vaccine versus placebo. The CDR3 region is CASSLTPSYEQYF. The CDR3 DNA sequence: TGTGCCAGCAGTTTAACACCTTCCTACGAGCAGTACTTC.